This T cell receptor (beta chain) was recorded in a study of T cells in Graves' hyperthyroidism and ophthalmopathy. This clonotype has a count of ten or more. No antigen is known for it. Clinical symptoms, serum thyroxine, TRAb, thyroid ultrasound and orbital computed tomography established diagnosis. This CDR3 has 17 residues. The V end was cut by 5 bases, the J end by 5 bases, with 22 bases between. Study-wide results and limits: Most thyroid clonotypes that were expanded above 0.001 also turned up in blood. Ophthalmopathy was predicted by the model a median of about six months ahead of onset. A model of 13 V-J features distinguished ophthalmopathy from stable hyperthyroidism.

TCR beta CDR3 sequences were amplified from RNA transcripts. A set of HTBI primers served as the primers for a first-round RT-PCR of the TCR CDR3. TCRdb itself ran the multiplex PCR reads through MiXCR, one entry per CDR3 protein. The sample shows 450,000 to 700,000 distinct CDR3 sequences, 46% of them seen only once. The genes are TRBV12-3 or TRBV12-4 and TRBJ1-3, with TRBD1 as a possible D gene (5 bases). The TCR was taken from an adult woman with Graves' disease, either hyperthyroidism or ophthalmopathy (not recorded which). The sequencing input was peripheral blood or thyroid tissue (not recorded which). CDR3 region: CASSRAIRDGRRNTIYF. As DNA, the CDR3 is TGTGCCAGCAGTCGGGCGATCCGGGACGGAAGACGAAACACCATATATTTT.